This TCR beta chain came from a study of cytomegalovirus exposure and HLA in healthy donors. Study overall: Falling in the Caucasian-associated ancestry cluster were about four fifths of approximately 400 genotyped donors. General study results and limits: In a later analysis, most CMV-associated TCR beta chains appeared HLA-restricted. Further analysis was carried out later, and it showed several of the most significant clusters appearing linked to common viral pathogens.

The PCR was carried out with 60 Vbeta primers and 13 Jbeta primers. Libraries were prepared by immunoSEQ multiplex PCR; TCRdb keeps only in-frame clonotypes and omits some of them. The data show about 90,000 clones, with just over 65% seen just once and under 2.5% held by the top ten. This CDR3 has 13 residues. V dropped 2 bases and J dropped 9 bases, with 11 bases sitting between them. Germline CDR1 LNHDA, CDR2 SQIVND (reference sequence). A note on this clone: No antigen is known for it.

Though nominally healthy at sampling, donors likely had unrecorded immune exposures. This TCR was sampled from a man under 40 in good health and CMV-seronegative. The V and J genes are TRBV19 and TRBJ2-1; possible D gene TRBD2, 5 bases. Sequences were obtained from PBMCs. The CDR3 spells CASSIIDRGEQFF. The CDR3 DNA reads as TGTGCCAGTAGTATAATTGACCGGGGTGAGCAGTTCTTC.